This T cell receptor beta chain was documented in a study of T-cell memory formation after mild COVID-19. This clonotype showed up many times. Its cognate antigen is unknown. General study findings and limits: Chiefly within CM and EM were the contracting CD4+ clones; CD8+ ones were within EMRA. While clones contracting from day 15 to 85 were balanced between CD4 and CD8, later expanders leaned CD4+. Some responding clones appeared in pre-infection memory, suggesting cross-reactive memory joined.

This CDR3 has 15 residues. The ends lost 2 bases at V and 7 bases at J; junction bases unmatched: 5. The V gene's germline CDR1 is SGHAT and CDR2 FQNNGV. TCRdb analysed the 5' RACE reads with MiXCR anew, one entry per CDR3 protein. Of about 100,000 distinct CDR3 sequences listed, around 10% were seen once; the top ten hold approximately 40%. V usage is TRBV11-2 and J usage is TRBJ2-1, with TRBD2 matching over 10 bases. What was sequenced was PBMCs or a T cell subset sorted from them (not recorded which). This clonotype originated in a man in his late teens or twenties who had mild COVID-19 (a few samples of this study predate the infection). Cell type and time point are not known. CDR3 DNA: TGTGCCAGCAGCTTAAGGTCGACTAGCGGGAATGAGCAGTTCTTC. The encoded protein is CASSLRSTSGNEQFF.